A selection of T cell receptor beta chains follows, all from one sample in a study of blood T cell repertoires in COVID-19. Libraries were prepared by immunoSEQ multiplex PCR; TCRdb keeps only in-frame clonotypes and omits some of them. The sample contains about 280,000 clones, roughly 89% of which appear only once. The specimen sequenced was peripheral blood. These receptors all come from a woman aged 30 to 39 with COVID-19, enrolled during active disease. Both conserved end residues are part of each CDR3. A D gene is named only where the DNA matches it firmly. Clone size is stated in some rows and not others, as once, few, many or a class when expanded.

d_gene	j_gene	abundance	v_gene	CDR3aa	CDR3nt
-	TRBJ1-1	-	TRBV4-1	CASSRRGGTEAFF	TGCGCCAGCAGCCGAAGGGGGGGAACTGAAGCTTTCTTT
-	TRBJ2-5	-	TRBV19	CASSIFRGETQYF	TGTGCCAGTAGTATCTTCCGGGGAGAGACCCAGTACTTC
-	TRBJ1-3	-	TRBV2	CASSPGALSGNTIYF	TGTGCCAGCAGCCCAGGGGCCCTCTCTGGAAACACCATATATTTT
-	TRBJ2-1	-	TRBV29-1	CSVLGDSLGNEQFF	TGCAGCGTCCTGGGGGACTCCCTGGGTAATGAGCAGTTCTTC
-	TRBJ2-7	-	TRBV5-3	CARSFRQDYEQYF	TGTGCCAGAAGCTTCCGACAGGACTACGAGCAGTACTTC
TRBD1	TRBJ2-7	-	TRBV6-5	CASSRDRAPYEQYF	TGTGCCAGCAGTCGGGACAGGGCTCCCTACGAGCAGTACTTC
-	TRBJ2-3	-	TRBV7-9	CASPHPRGSGTDTQYF	TGTGCCAGCCCCCATCCCCGGGGATCGGGCACAGATACGCAGTATTTT
TRBD1	TRBJ1-2	-	TRBV29-1	CSVGGGGRGYTF	TGCAGCGTTGGAGGGGGCGGTCGAGGCTACACCTTC
-	TRBJ2-3	-	TRBV6-5	CASRRDFTDTQYF	TGTGCCAGCAGACGGGACTTCACAGATACGCAGTATTTT
-	TRBJ2-7	-	TRBV3-1/TRBV3-2	CASSPRSGLKEYEQYF	TGTGCCAGCAGCCCACGATCCGGACTAAAGGAGTACGAGCAGTACTTC
-	TRBJ2-7	-	TRBV5-4	CASRYSSDSYEQYF	TGTGCCAGCAGGTACTCTAGCGATTCCTACGAGCAGTACTTC
TRBD1	TRBJ2-3	-	TRBV11-3	CASSPTPGGGSDTQYF	TGTGCCAGCAGCCCTACACCAGGGGGCGGTTCAGATACGCAGTATTTT
-	TRBJ1-4	-	TRBV19	CASSMAGADYNEKLFF	TGTGCCAGTAGTATGGCGGGGGCAGATTATAATGAAAAACTGTTTTTT
-	TRBJ1-1	once	TRBV18	CASSKQGNTEAFF	TGTGCCAGCTCAAAACAGGGGAACACTGAAGCTTTCTTT
-	TRBJ2-5	-	TRBV23-1	CAIPGPDSQETQYF	TGCGCCATCCCCGGACCGGACTCCCAGGAGACCCAGTACTTC
TRBD2	TRBJ2-5	-	TRBV5-1	CASSPASGGAPETQYF	TGCGCCAGCAGCCCCGCTAGCGGGGGGGCCCCGGAGACCCAGTACTTC
TRBD1	TRBJ2-2	-	TRBV29-1	CSVPRDRHTGELFF	TGCAGCGTGCCCCGGGACAGACACACCGGGGAGCTGTTTTTT
-	TRBJ2-2	-	TRBV19	CASSILPGTGELFF	TGTGCCAGTAGTATCTTGCCGGGGACCGGGGAGCTGTTTTTT
-	TRBJ1-1	-	TRBV24-1	CASTWDNTTEAFF	TGTGCCTCGACTTGGGACAACACGACTGAAGCTTTCTTT
TRBD2	TRBJ2-7	once	TRBV5-4	CASRGLGYEQYF	TGTGCCAGCAGGGGACTAGGCTACGAGCAGTACTTC
-	TRBJ2-3	-	TRBV18	CASSQNLLVGTDTQYF	TGTGCCAGCTCACAGAACCTACTAGTAGGAACAGATACGCAGTATTTT
-	TRBJ1-5	-	TRBV28	CASAPRGRVPQHF	TGTGCCAGTGCCCCCCGGGGTCGGGTGCCCCAGCATTTT
-	TRBJ2-5	few	TRBV2	CASCPLSETQYF	TGTGCCAGCTGCCCCCTTAGTGAGACCCAGTACTTC
TRBD2	TRBJ2-1	-	TRBV6-5	CASSRLRGEYNEQFF	TGTGCCAGCAGCCGCCTGCGGGGGGAATACAATGAGCAGTTCTTC
TRBD2	TRBJ2-5	-	TRBV7-6	CASSPRTSGGGETQYF	TGTGCCAGCAGCCCTAGGACTAGCGGGGGTGGGGAGACCCAGTACTTC
TRBD2	TRBJ2-7	few	TRBV30	CAWAPGGLAGAYYEQYF	TGTGCCTGGGCCCCCGGAGGACTAGCGGGGGCCTACTACGAGCAGTACTTC
TRBD1	TRBJ2-7	-	TRBV7-9	CASSFGQGAWEQYF	TGTGCCAGCAGCTTCGGACAGGGGGCTTGGGAGCAGTACTTC
-	TRBJ1-1	-	TRBV27	CASSFQGLNTEAFF	TGTGCCAGCAGTTTTCAGGGGTTGAACACTGAAGCTTTCTTT
-	TRBJ1-5	-	TRBV6-5	CASRTLNQPQHF	TGTGCCAGCAGGACTCTTAATCAGCCCCAGCATTTT
-	TRBJ1-1	-	TRBV4-1	CASSQDPDTEAFF	TGCGCCAGCAGCCAAGATCCAGATACTGAAGCTTTCTTT
-	TRBJ2-7	-	TRBV7-9	CASSLGRESSYEQYF	TGTGCCAGCAGCTTAGGACGGGAAAGCTCCTACGAGCAGTACTTC